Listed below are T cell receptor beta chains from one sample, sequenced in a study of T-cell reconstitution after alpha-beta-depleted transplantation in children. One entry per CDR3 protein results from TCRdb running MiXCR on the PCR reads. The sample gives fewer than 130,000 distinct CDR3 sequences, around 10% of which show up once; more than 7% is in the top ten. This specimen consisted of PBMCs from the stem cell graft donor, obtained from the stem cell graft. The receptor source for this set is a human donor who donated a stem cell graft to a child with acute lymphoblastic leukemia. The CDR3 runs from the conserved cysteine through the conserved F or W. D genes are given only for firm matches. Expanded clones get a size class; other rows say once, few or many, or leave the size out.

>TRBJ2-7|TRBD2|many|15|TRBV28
CASNPGLAGVVEQYF
TGTGCCAGCAACCCCGGACTAGCGGGAGTGGTCGAGCAGTACTTC
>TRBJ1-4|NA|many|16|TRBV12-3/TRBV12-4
CASSSPGLATNEKLFF
TGTGCCAGCAGTAGCCCCGGGCTTGCAACTAATGAAAAACTGTTTTTT
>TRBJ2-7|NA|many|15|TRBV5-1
CASSAPGTPFYEQYF
TGCGCCAGCAGCGCCCCCGGGACACCCTTTTACGAGCAGTACTTC
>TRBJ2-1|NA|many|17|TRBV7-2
CASSYPFGQSYYNEQFF
TGTGCCAGCAGCTATCCTTTCGGACAGTCCTACTACAATGAGCAGTTCTTC
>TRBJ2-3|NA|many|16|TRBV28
CASSLWAGSSTDTQYF
TGTGCCAGCAGTTTATGGGCGGGCTCTAGCACAGATACGCAGTATTTT
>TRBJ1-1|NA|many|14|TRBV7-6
CASTRFAGDTEAFF
TGTGCCAGCACCCGTTTCGCGGGGGACACTGAAGCTTTCTTT
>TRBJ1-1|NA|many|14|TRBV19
CASSIAARNTEAFF
TGTGCCAGTAGTATAGCAGCAAGGAACACTGAAGCTTTCTTT
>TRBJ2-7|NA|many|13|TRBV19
CASSSAGRYEQYF
TGTGCCAGTAGTTCTGCGGGAAGGTACGAGCAGTACTTC
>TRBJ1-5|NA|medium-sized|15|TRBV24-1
CATSDSAGPGQPQHF
TGTGCCACCAGTGATTCCGCCGGGCCAGGTCAGCCCCAGCATTTT
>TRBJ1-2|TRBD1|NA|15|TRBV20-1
CSATSSGQGAVGYTF
TGCAGTGCAACCTCTTCGGGACAGGGGGCCGTAGGCTACACCTTC
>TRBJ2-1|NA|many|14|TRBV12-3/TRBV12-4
CASSLLTTYNEQFF
TGTGCCAGCAGTTTACTTACGACCTACAATGAGCAGTTCTTC
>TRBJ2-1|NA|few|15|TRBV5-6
CASSLASGFYNEQFF
TGTGCCAGCAGCTTGGCCTCCGGGTTCTACAATGAGCAGTTCTTC
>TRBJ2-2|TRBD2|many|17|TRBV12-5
CASGPIFSGRHTGELFF
TGTGCTAGTGGACCCATCTTTAGCGGGAGACATACCGGGGAGCTGTTTTTT
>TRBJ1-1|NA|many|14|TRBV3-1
CASSAREKNTEAFF
TGTGCCAGCAGCGCCAGAGAAAAGAACACTGAAGCTTTCTTT
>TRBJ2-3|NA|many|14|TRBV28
CASSFWRSTDTQYF
TGTGCCAGCAGTTTTTGGCGGAGCACAGATACGCAGTATTTT
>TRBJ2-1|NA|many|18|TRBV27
CASSLSGGTAFWYNEQFF
TGTGCCAGCAGTTTATCAGGCGGGACAGCCTTTTGGTACAATGAGCAGTTCTTC
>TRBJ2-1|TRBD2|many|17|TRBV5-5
CASSLLQLAGIYNEQFF
TGTGCCAGCAGCTTGCTTCAACTAGCGGGGATATACAATGAGCAGTTCTTC
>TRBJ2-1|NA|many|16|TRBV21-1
CASSRRRAVPYNEQFF
TGTGCCAGCAGCAGGAGGAGGGCCGTCCCCTACAATGAGCAGTTCTTC
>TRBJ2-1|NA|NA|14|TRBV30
CAWAARVWDNEQFF
TGTGCCTGGGCCGCCCGGGTCTGGGACAATGAGCAGTTCTTC
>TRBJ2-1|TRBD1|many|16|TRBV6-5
CASSYEGTAPYNEQFF
TGTGCCAGCAGTTACGAAGGGACAGCTCCCTACAATGAGCAGTTCTTC
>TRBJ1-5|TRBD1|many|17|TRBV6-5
CASVLGTDRGLGQPQHF
TGTGCCAGCGTTCTAGGAACCGACAGGGGGCTGGGTCAGCCCCAGCATTTT
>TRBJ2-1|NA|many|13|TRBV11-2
CASSTELYNEQFF
TGTGCCAGCAGCACGGAGCTGTACAATGAGCAGTTCTTC